This entry lists 23 T cell receptor beta chains sequenced from one sample in a study of Graves' ophthalmopathy and Graves' hyperthyroidism. RNA served as the template for amplifying TCR beta CDR3 regions. An opening RT-PCR round employed HTBI primers and preceded a second-round multiplex PCR. Each CDR3 protein is one row after TCRdb ran MiXCR on the multiplex PCR reads. The table shows a few hundred thousand distinct CDR3 sequences, with 20% to 25% occurring only once. Sequenced: peripheral blood. All receptors derive from a young woman with stable Graves' hyperthyroidism.

On this clonotype itself: This may stem from a read error, because a much larger clone lies one nucleotide away. The V gene is TRBV6-2 or TRBV6-3, the J gene TRBJ2-5; TRBD1 agrees at 8 bases. This CDR3 has 14 amino acids. Per germline, CDR1 MNHEY and CDR2 SVGEGT. The CDR3, as DNA: TGTGCCGGCAGTGAAACAGGGGGTAAAGAGACCCAGTACTTC. Its protein product is CAGSETGGKETQYF.

This clonotype has a count of ten or more. V usage is TRBV2 and J usage is TRBJ2-7; TRBD1 is a possible D gene (5 bases). CDR1 SNHLY and CDR2 FYNNEI come from the germline V gene. Trimming removed 7 bases at V and 4 bases at J, with 23 bases between. The CDR3 is made up of 16 amino acids. The CDR3 coding sequence is TGTGCCAGCACTAACCTTGACAGCTCGTCCCTATACGAGCAGTACTTC. Translating it yields CASTNLDSSSLYEQYF.

V and J are TRBV29-1 and TRBJ1-2; D unresolved. The CDR3 spans 13 residues. The V gene's germline CDR1 is SQVTM and CDR2 ANQGSEA. Trimming stripped 7 bases from V and 5 bases from J, with 17 bases between. The CDR3 DNA sequence: TGCAGCGATGGTACCGGTGGAGGGTATGGCTACACCTTC. Amino acids: CSDGTGGGYGYTF.

This clonotype was observed a handful of times. This chain joins TRBV5-1 and TRBJ2-7; D is perhaps TRBD2 (5 bases). Trimming pared 3 bases from V and 0 bases from J, leaving 16 bases between. CDR1 is SGHRS, CDR2 YFSETQ, per germline. The CDR3 spans 16 residues. The CDR3 DNA reads TGCGCCAGCAGCTCATTGGACTGGGAGAGCTCCTACGAGCAGTACTTC. Encoded protein: CASSSLDWESSYEQYF.

This clonotype appeared many times. The J gene is TRBJ1-1, the V gene TRBV5-1; D is uncertain. V shed 5 bases and J shed 3 bases, with 14 bases lying between them. CDR1 and CDR2 from the germline V gene are SGHRS and YFSETQ. CDR3 length: 14 amino acids. Here the CDR3 reads CASRDPGIDTEAFF. CDR3 DNA: TGCGCCAGCAGGGATCCGGGGATAGACACTGAAGCTTTCTTT.

This clonotype occurred many times. The genes are TRBV7-8 and TRBJ2-7; D might be TRBD1 or TRBD2, each matching 5 bases. The CDR3 extends over 14 amino acids. V lost 5 bases, J lost 3 bases, and 14 bases lay in between. Germline V gene lookup returns CDR1 SGHVS and CDR2 FQNEAQ. Here the CDR3 DNA reads TGTGCCAGCAGCAGACCGGGACCCCACTACGAGCAGTACTTC. Encoded protein: CASSRPGPHYEQYF.

This clonotype has ten or more counts. The junction does not match germline at one end; this may be a read error. The chain carries TRBV18 and TRBJ2-5; 9 nucleotides agree with TRBD1. Germline assignment: CDR1 KGHSH and CDR2 LQKENI. The CDR3 runs to 15 residues. CDR3 nucleotides: TGTGCCAGCTCACCAGGGACAGGGACCCAAGGGACCCAGTACTTC. Protein: CASSPGTGTQGTQYF.

The table lists this clonotype with many counts. The V and J genes are TRBV25-1 and TRBJ1-2, with D possibly TRBD1 on 5 matching bases. The germline CDR1 and CDR2 sequences are MGHDK and SYGVNS. Trimming took 3 bases from V and 9 from J, leaving 14 bases between them. The CDR3 is 13 amino acids. The DNA for the CDR3 is TGTGCCAGCAGTGACCCCCGGCAGGGAAGCTACACCTTC. Protein sequence: CASSDPRQGSYTF.

Ten or more counts support this clonotype. This chain joins TRBV7-2 and TRBJ1-2; perhaps TRBD1 as D (6 bases). CDR3 length equals 14 residues. Germline assignment: CDR1 SGHTA and CDR2 FQGNSA. V was cut by 1 base and J by 7 bases, with 13 bases left in between. The CDR3 DNA sequence: TGTGCCAGCAGCTTAGGGGCAGGGGCGCGTGGCTACACCTTC. This gives the protein CASSLGAGARGYTF.

This clonotype showed up many times. The V call is TRBV27, the J call TRBJ1-6, with 9 bases that match TRBD1. Losses at the gene ends were 6 bases for V and 10 bases for J; bases not matched to a gene: 16. The CDR3 sequence is 17 residues long. Germline CDR1 MNHEY, CDR2 SMNVEV (reference sequence). The CDR3 loop reads CASRTRTGVPFGSPLHF. The CDR3 coding sequence is TGTGCCAGCAGGACGCGGACAGGGGTTCCTTTCGGGTCACCCCTCCACTTT.

The rearrangement uses TRBV6-2 or TRBV6-3 and TRBJ2-5; 7 nucleotides match TRBD1. Germline trimming cut 7 bases from V and 1 base from J; bases unmatched to any gene: 6. Germline CDR1 reads MNHEY; CDR2 reads SVGEGT. The CDR3 consists of 14 residues. The CDR3 sequence: CASTWDSSQETQYF. CDR3 coding DNA: TGTGCCAGCACATGGGACAGTTCCCAAGAGACCCAGTACTTC.

The V call is TRBV3-1, the J call TRBJ1-5; D perhaps matches TRBD1 (6 bases). Germline CDR1 reads LGHDT; CDR2 reads YNNKEL (reference sequence). V lost 1 base to trimming and J lost 7 bases, with 11 bases between them. The length of the CDR3 is 14 residues. DNA for the CDR3: TGTGCCAGCAGCCAAGCCTCAGGGGTGCAGCCCCAGCATTTT. This translates into CASSQASGVQPQHF.

This clonotype was found a few times. The V call is TRBV29-1, the J call TRBJ1-1, with TRBD1 as a possible D gene (5 bases). This CDR3 comprises 11 residues. V dropped 8 bases and J dropped 4 bases, with 11 bases sitting between them. Germline CDR1 and CDR2: SQVTM and ANQGSEA. CDR3 nucleotide sequence: TGCAGCACCGGGGGGGGCACTGAAGCTTTCTTT. It specifies CSTGGGTEAFF.

This clonotype was observed a handful of times. This chain joins TRBV7-6 and TRBJ2-3; D gene ambiguous. This CDR3 has 14 residues. CDR1 and CDR2 (germline): SGHVS, FNYEAQ. Trimming left V 1 base short and J 3 bases short, with 8 bases between. Here the CDR3 reads CASSLVWGTDTQYF. CDR3 nucleotide sequence: TGTGCCAGCAGCTTAGTTTGGGGAACAGATACGCAGTATTTT.

At least ten counts were recorded for this clonotype. The V gene is TRBV11-2, the J gene TRBJ1-5, with D hard to call. In germline, CDR1 is SGHAT, CDR2 FQNNGV. The CDR3 is made up of 15 amino acids. V was pared by 0 bases and J by 7 bases, with 13 bases between. CDR3: CASSLEVRVGQPQHF. In nucleotides, the CDR3 is TGTGCCAGCAGCTTAGAAGTAAGGGTCGGGCAGCCCCAGCATTTT.

This clonotype was detected many times. CDR3 region: CAIPTTGGRANTGELFF. The CDR3 nucleotides read TGTGCCATCCCAACGACTGGCGGGAGAGCGAACACCGGGGAGCTGTTTTTT. This sequence joins TRBV28 and TRBJ2-2, with 7 bases lining up with TRBD2. Germline loops: CDR1 MDHEN, CDR2 SYDVKM. V shed 10 bases and J 0 bases; nucleotides not matched to a gene: 14. There are 17 residues in the CDR3.

The chain carries TRBV28 and TRBJ1-3, with D maybe TRBD1 (6 bases). Germline V gene sequence: CDR1 MDHEN, CDR2 SYDVKM. The CDR3 contains 15 residues. Trimming pared 6 bases from V and 4 bases from J, leaving 16 bases between. CDR3 bases: TGTGCCAGCAGGGACCCGGGACACTTCGGAAACACCATATATTTT. This codes for CASRDPGHFGNTIYF.

A few counts support this clonotype. The chain links TRBV12-3 or TRBV12-4 to TRBJ1-2; D is unclear. The length of the CDR3 is 11 residues. V gave up 6 bases and J gave up 8 bases, with 10 bases separating them. The CDR3 sequence is CASRHRGGYTF. The CDR3 DNA is TGTGCCAGCAGGCATCGAGGGGGCTACACCTTC.

This chain joins TRBV6-1 and TRBJ1-6; 10 bases are shared with TRBD1. The J segment lost 7 bases and the V segment lost 7 bases, leaving 4 bases of the junction unmatched. This CDR3 contains 14 residues. From germline, CDR1 is MNHNS and CDR2 SASEGT. The CDR3, as DNA: TGTGCCAGCACTCGACAGGGGGCAAATTCACCCCTCCACTTT. It yields the protein CASTRQGANSPLHF.

The chain links TRBV20-1 to TRBJ2-7, with 10 bases lining up with TRBD2. This CDR3 spans 17 amino acids. Unmatched junction bases numbered 9, after V lost 1 base and J lost 0 bases. Germline-derived CDR1 and CDR2 are DFQATT and SNEGSKA (reference sequence). The CDR3 DNA reads TGCAGTGCTAGAGTGGCTAGCGGGGGCCTCAGCTCCTACGAGCAGTACTTC. Protein sequence: CSARVASGGLSSYEQYF.

Ten or more counts support this clonotype. Here the CDR3 DNA reads TGTGCCAGCAGGATCGGTGGCTGGGAGACCCAGTACTTC. This encodes CASRIGGWETQYF. V is TRBV13 and J is TRBJ2-5, with unresolved D. The V and J ends lost 6 bases and 5 bases respectively, with 13 bases between them. This CDR3 is built from 13 residues. Germline V lookup: CDR1 PRHDT, CDR2 FYEKMQ (reference sequence). Filled out from reference TRBV13 and TRBJ2-5, the complete variable domain reads AAGVIQSPRHLIKEKRETATLKCYPIPRHDTVYWYQQGPGQDPQFLISFYEKMQSDKGSIPDRFSAQQFSDYHSELNMSSLELGDSALYFCASRIGGWETQYFGPGTRLLVL.

This clonotype has more than one count but fewer than ten. The genes are TRBV5-1 and TRBJ2-5, with TRBD2 identical over 7 bases. The CDR3 covers 15 residues. V was pared by 3 bases and J by 1 base, with 6 bases of the junction left unmatched. Germline CDR1 reads SGHRS; CDR2 reads YFSETQ. CDR3 nucleotides: TGCGCCAGCAGCTCTGCGGGAGTGAGCCAAGAGACCCAGTACTTC. It encodes CASSSAGVSQETQYF.

The chain joins TRBV19 to TRBJ1-1, with D unresolved. The CDR3 sequence is 12 residues long. Germline values: CDR1 LNHDA, CDR2 SQIVND (reference sequence). V dropped 0 bases and J dropped 7 bases, with 6 bases sitting between them. For the CDR3, the DNA is TGTGCCAGTAGTATAGAAGGAGTTGAAGCTTTCTTT. This gives the protein CASSIEGVEAFF.